The clone carrying this T cell receptor (beta chain) was detected many times. This specimen comes from a study of tumor-infiltrating lymphocytes in primary liver carcinoma. Germline DNA was extracted alongside blood RNA, which was obtained from unsorted whole blood. Patients were chronically HBV-infected and treatment-naive. The researchers drew about 4 milliliters of peripheral blood before surgery. A primer in the constant region served to generate TCR beta cDNA from 500 to 600 ng of total RNA. Slightly modified ARM-PCR served as the procedure for the TCR beta libraries. These libraries came from three rounds of nested multiplex PCR. The opening two PCR rounds, 10 cycles each, paired TRBV1-TRBV30 forward primers with a C-beta reverse primer. TCRdb re-derived calls from the multiplex PCR reads in MiXCR, one entry per CDR3 protein. The data show 330,000 or so distinct CDR3 sequences, 65% seen once.

This CDR3 is 19 amino acids long. Germline V CDR1 and CDR2: PRHDT, FYEKMQ (reference sequence). J lost 5 bases, V lost 2 bases, and 14 bases had no gene match. The source material was peripheral blood. This TCR was sampled from a man in his forties or fifties with primary liver carcinoma and hepatitis B virus infection. The chain is built from TRBV13 and TRBJ2-3; 12 bases match TRBD2. In nucleotides, the CDR3 is TGTGCCAGCAGCTTATCACCACCGGGACTAGCGGGCGTGGTAGATACGCAGTATTTT. Translation: CASSLSPPGLAGVVDTQYF.